This TCR beta chain was obtained from a study of early T cells in non-severe SARS-CoV-2 infection. The V segment lost 6 bases and the J segment 2 bases; nucleotides outside the gene matches: 5. The CDR3 loop spans 15 amino acids. Germline-derived CDR1 and CDR2 are SGHRS and YFSETQ. TCRdb ran MiXCR on the 5' RACE reads and lists one entry per CDR3 protein. The repertoire consists of just under 65,000 distinct CDR3 sequences, with roughly 8.2% occurring once and the leading ten covering roughly 13%. The chain couples TRBV5-1 to TRBJ2-2, with 9 nucleotides matching TRBD1. The sample in question was whole blood, obtained at baseline. The sequence came from an adult who was a healthcare worker with PCR-confirmed SARS-CoV-2 infection or an uninfected control (not recorded which). CDR3 loop: CASTQGQGNTGELFF. As DNA, the CDR3 is TGCGCCAGCACCCAGGGACAGGGAAACACCGGGGAGCTGTTTTTT.